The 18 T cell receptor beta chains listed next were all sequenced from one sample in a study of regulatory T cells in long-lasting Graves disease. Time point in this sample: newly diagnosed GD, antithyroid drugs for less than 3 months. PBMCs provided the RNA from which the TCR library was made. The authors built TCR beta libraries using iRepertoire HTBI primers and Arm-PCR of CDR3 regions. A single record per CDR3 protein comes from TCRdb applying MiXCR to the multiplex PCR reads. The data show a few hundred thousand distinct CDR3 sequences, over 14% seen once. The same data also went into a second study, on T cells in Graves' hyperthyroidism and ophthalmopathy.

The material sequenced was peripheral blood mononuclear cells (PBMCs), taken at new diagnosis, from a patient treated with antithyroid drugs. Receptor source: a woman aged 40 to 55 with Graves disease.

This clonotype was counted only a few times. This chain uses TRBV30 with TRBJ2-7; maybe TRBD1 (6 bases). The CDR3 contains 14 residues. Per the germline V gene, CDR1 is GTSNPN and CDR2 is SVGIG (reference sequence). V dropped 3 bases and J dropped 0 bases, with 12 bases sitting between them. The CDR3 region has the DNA TGTGCCTGGAGCCGGGACACTGACTCCTACGAGCAGTACTTC. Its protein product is CAWSRDTDSYEQYF.

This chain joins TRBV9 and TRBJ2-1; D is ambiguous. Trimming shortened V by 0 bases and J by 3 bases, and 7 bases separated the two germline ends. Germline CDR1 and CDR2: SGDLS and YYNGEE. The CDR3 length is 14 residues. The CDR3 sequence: CASSVDPYYNEQFF. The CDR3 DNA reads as TGTGCCAGCAGCGTAGATCCTTACTACAATGAGCAGTTCTTC.

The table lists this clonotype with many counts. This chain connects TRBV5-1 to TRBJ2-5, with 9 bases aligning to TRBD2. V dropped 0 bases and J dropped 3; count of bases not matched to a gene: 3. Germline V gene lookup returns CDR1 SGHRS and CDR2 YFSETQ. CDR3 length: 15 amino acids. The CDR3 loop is CASSLVASGEETQYF. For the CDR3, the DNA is TGCGCCAGCAGCTTGGTGGCTAGCGGGGAAGAGACCCAGTACTTC.

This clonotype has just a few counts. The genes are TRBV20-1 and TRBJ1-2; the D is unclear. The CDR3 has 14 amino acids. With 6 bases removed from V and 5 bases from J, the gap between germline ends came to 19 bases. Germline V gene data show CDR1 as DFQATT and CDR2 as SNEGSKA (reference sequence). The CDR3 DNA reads TGCAGTGCCGAGCAGGCCTACCGAGGGTATGGCTACACCTTC. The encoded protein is CSAEQAYRGYGYTF.

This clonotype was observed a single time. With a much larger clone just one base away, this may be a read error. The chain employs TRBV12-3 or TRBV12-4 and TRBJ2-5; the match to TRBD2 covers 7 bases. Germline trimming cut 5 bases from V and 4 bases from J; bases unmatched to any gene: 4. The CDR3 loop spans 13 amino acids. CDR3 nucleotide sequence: TGTGCCAGCAGTGGAACGGGAGGAGAGACCCAGTACTTC. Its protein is CASSGTGGETQYF.

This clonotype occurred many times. CDR3 in amino acids: CASSLRTGGLLSEAFF. The DNA of the CDR3 is TGTGCCAGCAGTTTGAGGACAGGGGGGCTTTTGTCTGAAGCTTTCTTT. The rearrangement uses TRBV28 and TRBJ1-1, with 10 positions matching TRBD1. CDR1 is MDHEN and CDR2 is SYDVKM in the germline V gene. V shed 3 bases, J shed 6 bases, and the junction held 10 bases outside the gene matches. The CDR3 is 16 residues long.

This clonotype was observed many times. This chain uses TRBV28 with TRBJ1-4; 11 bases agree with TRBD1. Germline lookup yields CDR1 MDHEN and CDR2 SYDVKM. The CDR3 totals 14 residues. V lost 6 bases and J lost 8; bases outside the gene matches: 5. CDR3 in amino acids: CASRWTGGEEKLFF. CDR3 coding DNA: TGTGCCAGCAGGTGGACAGGGGGCGAGGAAAAACTGTTTTTT.

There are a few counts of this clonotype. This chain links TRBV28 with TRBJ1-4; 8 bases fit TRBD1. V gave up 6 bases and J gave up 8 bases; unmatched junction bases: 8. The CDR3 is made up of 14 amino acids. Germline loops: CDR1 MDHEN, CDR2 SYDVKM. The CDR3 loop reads CASSQTGDEEKLFF. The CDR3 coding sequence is TGTGCCAGCAGCCAGACAGGGGATGAAGAAAAACTGTTTTTT.

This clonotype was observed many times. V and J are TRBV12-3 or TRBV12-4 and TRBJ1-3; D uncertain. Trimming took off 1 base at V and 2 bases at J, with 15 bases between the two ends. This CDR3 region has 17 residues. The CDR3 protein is CASSLGSGVKAGNTIYF. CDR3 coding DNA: TGTGCCAGCAGTTTAGGTTCCGGGGTAAAGGCTGGAAACACCATATATTTT.

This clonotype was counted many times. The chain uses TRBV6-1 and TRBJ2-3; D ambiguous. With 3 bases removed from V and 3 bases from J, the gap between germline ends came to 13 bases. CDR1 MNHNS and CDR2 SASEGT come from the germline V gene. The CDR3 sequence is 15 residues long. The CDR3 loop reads CASSDWRRWTDTQYF. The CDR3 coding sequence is TGTGCCAGCAGTGATTGGCGGAGATGGACAGATACGCAGTATTTT.

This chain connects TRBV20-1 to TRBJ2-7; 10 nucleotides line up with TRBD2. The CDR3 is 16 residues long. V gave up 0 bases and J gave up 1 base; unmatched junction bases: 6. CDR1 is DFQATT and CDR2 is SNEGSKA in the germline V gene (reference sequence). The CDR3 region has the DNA TGCAGTGCTAGAGATTCGGAGCGGGAGGGATCCTACGAGCAGTACTTC. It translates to CSARDSEREGSYEQYF.

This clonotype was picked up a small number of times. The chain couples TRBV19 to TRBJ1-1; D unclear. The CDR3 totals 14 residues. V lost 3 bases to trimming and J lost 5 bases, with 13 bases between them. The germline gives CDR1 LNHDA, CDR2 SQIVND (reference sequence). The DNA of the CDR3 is TGTGCCAGTAGTATTGGAGGACTCGGGACTGAAGCTTTCTTT. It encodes CASSIGGLGTEAFF.

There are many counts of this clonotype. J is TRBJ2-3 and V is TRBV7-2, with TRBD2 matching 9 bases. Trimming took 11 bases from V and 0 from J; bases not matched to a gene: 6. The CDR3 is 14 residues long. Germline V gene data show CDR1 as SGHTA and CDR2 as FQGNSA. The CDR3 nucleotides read TGTGCCCTGGCTAGCGGGACTAGCACAGATACGCAGTATTTT. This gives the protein CALASGTSTDTQYF.

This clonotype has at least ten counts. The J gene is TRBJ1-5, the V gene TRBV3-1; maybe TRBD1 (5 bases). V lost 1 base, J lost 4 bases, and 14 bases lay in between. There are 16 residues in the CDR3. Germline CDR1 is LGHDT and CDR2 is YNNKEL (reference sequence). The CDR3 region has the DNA TGTGCCAGCAGCCAAGGCGAGGGGTCAGGGAATCAGCCCCAGCATTTT. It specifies CASSQGEGSGNQPQHF.

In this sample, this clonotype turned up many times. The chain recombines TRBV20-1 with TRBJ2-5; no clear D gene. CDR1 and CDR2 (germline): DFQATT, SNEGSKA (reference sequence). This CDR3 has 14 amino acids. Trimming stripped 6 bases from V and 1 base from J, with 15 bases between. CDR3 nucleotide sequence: TGCAGTGCACCGCCTAATGGGATCCAAGAGACCCAGTACTTC. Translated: CSAPPNGIQETQYF.

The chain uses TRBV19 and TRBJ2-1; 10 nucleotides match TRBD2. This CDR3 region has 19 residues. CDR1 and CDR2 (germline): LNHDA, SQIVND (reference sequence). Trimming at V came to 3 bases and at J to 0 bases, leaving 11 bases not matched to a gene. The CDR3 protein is CASSIRLAGRVDSYNEQFF. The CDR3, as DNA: TGTGCCAGTAGTATTAGACTAGCGGGTAGGGTAGACTCCTACAATGAGCAGTTCTTC.

As DNA, the CDR3 is TGTGCCAGTAGTATTGTACTAGCGGAGCAAGAGACCCAGTACTTC. Its protein is CASSIVLAEQETQYF. The chain links TRBV19 to TRBJ2-5, with 8 bases matching TRBD2. Germline CDR1 LNHDA, CDR2 SQIVND (reference sequence). This CDR3 has 15 residues. V shed 3 bases, J shed 2 bases, and the junction held 5 bases outside the gene matches.

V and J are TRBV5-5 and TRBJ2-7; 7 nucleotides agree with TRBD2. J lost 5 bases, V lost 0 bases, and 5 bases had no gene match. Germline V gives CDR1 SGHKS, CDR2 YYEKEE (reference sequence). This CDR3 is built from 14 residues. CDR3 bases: TGTGCCAGCAGCTTGGTGGGGAGGGACCACGAGCAGTACTTC. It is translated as CASSLVGRDHEQYF.